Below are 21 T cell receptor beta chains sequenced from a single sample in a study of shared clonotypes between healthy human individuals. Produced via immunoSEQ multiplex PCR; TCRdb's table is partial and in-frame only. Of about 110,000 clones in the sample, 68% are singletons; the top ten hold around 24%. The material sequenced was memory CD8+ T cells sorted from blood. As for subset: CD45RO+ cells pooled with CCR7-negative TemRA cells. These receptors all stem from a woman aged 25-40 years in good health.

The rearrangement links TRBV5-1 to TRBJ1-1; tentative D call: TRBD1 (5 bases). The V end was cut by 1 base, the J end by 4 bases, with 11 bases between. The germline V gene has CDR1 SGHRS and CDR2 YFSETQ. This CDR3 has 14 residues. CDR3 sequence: CASSLQAGTTEAFF. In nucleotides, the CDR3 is TGCGCCAGCAGCTTGCAAGCAGGGACCACTGAAGCTTTCTTT. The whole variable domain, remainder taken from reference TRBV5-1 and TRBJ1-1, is KAGVTQTPRYLIKTRGQQVTLSCSPISGHRSVSWYQQTPGQGLQFLFEYFSETQRNKGNFPGRFSGRQFSNSRSEMNVSTLELGDSALYLCASSLQAGTTEAFFGQGTRLTVV.

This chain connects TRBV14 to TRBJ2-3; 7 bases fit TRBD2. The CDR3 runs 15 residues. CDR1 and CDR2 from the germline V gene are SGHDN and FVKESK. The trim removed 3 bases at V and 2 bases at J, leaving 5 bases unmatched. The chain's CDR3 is CASSQGSGITDTQYF. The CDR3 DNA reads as TGTGCCAGCAGCCAGGGGAGCGGGATCACAGATACGCAGTATTTT.

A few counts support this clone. The CDR3 loop reads CASRKDRAYGYTF. CDR3 in DNA: TGCGCCAGCAGAAAGGACAGGGCCTATGGCTACACCTTC. The chain is built from TRBV5-1 and TRBJ1-2; the match to TRBD1 covers 8 bases. The CDR3 length is 13 residues. CDR1 and CDR2 from the germline V gene are SGHRS and YFSETQ. With 5 bases clipped from V and 4 bases from J, the junction kept 4 bases outside the gene matches.

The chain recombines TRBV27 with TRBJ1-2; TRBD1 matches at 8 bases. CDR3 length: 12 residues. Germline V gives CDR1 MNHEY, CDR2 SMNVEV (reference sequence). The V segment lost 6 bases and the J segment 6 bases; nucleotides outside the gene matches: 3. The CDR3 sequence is CASSTRGHGYTF. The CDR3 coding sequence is TGTGCCAGCAGCACCAGGGGGCATGGCTACACCTTC.

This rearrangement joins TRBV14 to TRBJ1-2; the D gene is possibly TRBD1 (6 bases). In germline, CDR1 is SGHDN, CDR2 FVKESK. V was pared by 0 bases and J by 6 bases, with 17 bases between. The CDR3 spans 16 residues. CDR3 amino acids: CASSQDSLGGPNGYTF. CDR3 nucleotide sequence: TGTGCCAGCAGCCAAGATTCCCTCGGGGGCCCGAATGGCTACACCTTC.

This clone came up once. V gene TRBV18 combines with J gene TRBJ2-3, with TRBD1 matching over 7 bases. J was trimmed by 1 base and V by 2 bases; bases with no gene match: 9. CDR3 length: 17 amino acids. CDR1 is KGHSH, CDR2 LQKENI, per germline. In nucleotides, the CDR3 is TGTGCCAGCTCACCAGTGGGACAGACTAAAGGCACAGATACGCAGTATTTT. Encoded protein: CASSPVGQTKGTDTQYF. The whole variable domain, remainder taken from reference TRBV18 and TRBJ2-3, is NAGVMQNPRHLVRRRGQEARLRCSPMKGHSHVYWYRQLPEEGLKFMVYLQKENIIDESGMPKERFSAEFPKEGPSILRIQQVVRGDSAAYFCASSPVGQTKGTDTQYFGPGTRLTVL.

CDR3 sequence: CASSPGWEQFF. The CDR3 DNA follows: TGTGCCAGCAGCCCAGGTTGGGAGCAGTTCTTC. The chain is built from TRBV6-5 and TRBJ2-1; no reliable D call. Deletions cut 6 bases from V and 10 bases from J, with 10 bases between. This CDR3 spans 11 amino acids. The germline V gene has CDR1 MNHEY and CDR2 SVGAGI.

The CDR3 sequence: CATSRDSDQPQHF. The CDR3 bases are TGTGCCACCAGCAGGGACAGCGATCAGCCCCAGCATTTT. This chain links TRBV15 with TRBJ1-5; the D gene is possibly TRBD1 (6 bases). Germline V gene data show CDR1 as LNHNV and CDR2 as YYDKDF (reference sequence). The CDR3 is 13 residues long. V was pared by 3 bases and J by 5 bases, with 8 bases between.

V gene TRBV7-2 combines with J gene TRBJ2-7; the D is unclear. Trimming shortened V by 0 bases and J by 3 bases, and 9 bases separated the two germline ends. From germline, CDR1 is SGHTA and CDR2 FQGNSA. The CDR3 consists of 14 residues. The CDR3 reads CASSLALNGYEQYF. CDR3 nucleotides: TGTGCCAGCAGCTTAGCTTTGAATGGCTACGAGCAGTACTTC.

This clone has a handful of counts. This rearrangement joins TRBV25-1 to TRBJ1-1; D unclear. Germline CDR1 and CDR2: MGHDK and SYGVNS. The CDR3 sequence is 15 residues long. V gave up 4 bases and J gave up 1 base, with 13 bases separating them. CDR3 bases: TGTGCCAGCAGTGTAAACCGGGCTTCGAACACTGAAGCTTTCTTT. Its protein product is CASSVNRASNTEAFF.

Written as DNA, the CDR3 is TGTGCCAGCAGGCGGACAGGGGGCTCTGGGGCCAACGTCCTGACTTTC. This gives the protein CASRRTGGSGANVLTF. This chain links TRBV2 with TRBJ2-6; 10 nucleotides agree with TRBD1. The V gene end was trimmed by 6 bases and the J gene end by 0 bases; junction bases not matched to a gene: 2. This CDR3 has 16 residues. The germline gives CDR1 SNHLY, CDR2 FYNNEI.

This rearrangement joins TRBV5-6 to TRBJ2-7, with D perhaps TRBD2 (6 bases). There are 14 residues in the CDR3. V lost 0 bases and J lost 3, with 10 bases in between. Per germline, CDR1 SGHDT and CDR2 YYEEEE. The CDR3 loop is CASSLGGDFYEQYF. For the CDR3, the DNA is TGTGCCAGCAGCTTGGGAGGGGACTTCTACGAGCAGTACTTC.

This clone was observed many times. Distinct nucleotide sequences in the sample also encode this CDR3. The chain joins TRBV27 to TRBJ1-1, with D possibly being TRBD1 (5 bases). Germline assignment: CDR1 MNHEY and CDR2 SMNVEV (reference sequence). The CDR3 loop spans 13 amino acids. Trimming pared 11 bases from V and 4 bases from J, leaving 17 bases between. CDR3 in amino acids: CAAGSDKATEAFF. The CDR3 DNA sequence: TGTGCCGCGGGGTCGGACAAGGCCACTGAAGCTTTCTTT.

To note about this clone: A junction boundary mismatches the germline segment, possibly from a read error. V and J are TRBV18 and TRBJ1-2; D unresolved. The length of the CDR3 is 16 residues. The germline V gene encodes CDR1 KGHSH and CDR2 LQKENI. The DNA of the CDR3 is TGTGCCAGCTCCCCTCGCGCGGCAGATACCGTTCATGGTTACACCTTC. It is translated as CASSPRAADTVHGYTF.

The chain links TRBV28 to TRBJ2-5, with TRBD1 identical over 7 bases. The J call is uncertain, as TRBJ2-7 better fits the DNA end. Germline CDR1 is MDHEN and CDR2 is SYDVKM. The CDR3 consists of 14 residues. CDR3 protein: CASRSGQSVYEQYF. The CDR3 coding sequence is TGTGCCAGCAGATCGGGACAGAGTGTCTACGAGCAGTACTTC.

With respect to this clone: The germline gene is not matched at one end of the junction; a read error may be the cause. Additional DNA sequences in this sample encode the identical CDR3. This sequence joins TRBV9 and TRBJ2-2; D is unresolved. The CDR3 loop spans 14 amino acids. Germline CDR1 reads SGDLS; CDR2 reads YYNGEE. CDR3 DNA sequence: TGTGCTAGCAGCCCAAGATCGTACACCGGGGAGCTGTTTTTT. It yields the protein CASSPRSYTGELFF.

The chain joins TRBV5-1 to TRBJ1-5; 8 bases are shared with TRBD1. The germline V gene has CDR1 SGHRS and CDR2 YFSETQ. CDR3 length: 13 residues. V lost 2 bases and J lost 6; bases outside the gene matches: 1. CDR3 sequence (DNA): TGCGCCAGCAGCTTCACAGGGGGTCAGCCCCAGCATTTT. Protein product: CASSFTGGQPQHF.

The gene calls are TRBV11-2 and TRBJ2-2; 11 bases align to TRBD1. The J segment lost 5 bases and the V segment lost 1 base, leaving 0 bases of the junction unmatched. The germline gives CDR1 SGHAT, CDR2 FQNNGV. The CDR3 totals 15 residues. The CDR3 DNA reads TGTGCCAGCAGCTTAGGGGACAGGGGGACCGGGGAGCTGTTTTTT. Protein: CASSLGDRGTGELFF.

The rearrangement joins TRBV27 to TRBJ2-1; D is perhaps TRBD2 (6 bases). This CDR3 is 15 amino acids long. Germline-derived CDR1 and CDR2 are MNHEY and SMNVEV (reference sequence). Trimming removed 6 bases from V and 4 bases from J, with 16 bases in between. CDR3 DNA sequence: TGTGCCAGCAGAGCTGAGCTGGAGGGGTACAATGAGCAGTTCTTC. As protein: CASRAELEGYNEQFF.

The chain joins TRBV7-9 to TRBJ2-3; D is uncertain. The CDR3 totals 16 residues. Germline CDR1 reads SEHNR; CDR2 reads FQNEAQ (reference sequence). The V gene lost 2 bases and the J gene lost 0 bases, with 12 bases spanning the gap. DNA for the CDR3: TGTGCCAGCAGCTTACCGTTAAGAGATAGCACAGATACGCAGTATTTT. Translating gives CASSLPLRDSTDTQYF.

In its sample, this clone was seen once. This CDR3 is CASSLQGGGELVTQYF. In DNA form, the CDR3 reads TGTGCCAGCAGCCTCCAGGGGGGAGGGGAGTTGGTTACGCAGTATTTT. V usage is TRBV11-2 and J usage is TRBJ2-3, with D tentatively TRBD1 or TRBD2 (7 bases each). Trimming removed 5 bases from V and 8 bases from J, with 23 bases in between. The CDR3 extends over 16 amino acids. The germline CDR1 and CDR2 sequences are SGHAT and FQNNGV.